The T cell receptor beta chain described here comes from a study of graft-versus-host responses after intestinal transplantation. Responders labeled with CFSE (200,000) were plated with 200,000 irradiated, violet-dye-labeled stimulators. Germline V gene sequence: CDR1 SGHKS, CDR2 YYEKEE (reference sequence). This CDR3 spans 15 amino acids. Trimming cost V 1 base and J 7 bases, with 17 bases left between them. Profiled with immunoSEQ multiplex PCR; TCRdb holds only in-frame clones, not every one. The repertoire includes some 22,000 clones, 40% to 50% of them detected once, and around 1.6% sits in the top ten.

Specimen: alloreactive CD8+ T cells from a mixed lymphocyte reaction culture, collected before intestinal transplant. Sample subset: CFSE-low proliferating T cells sorted from approximately six-day pre-transplant mixed lymphocyte reaction (GvH or HvG direction). This rearrangement joins TRBV5-5 to TRBJ1-1, with D perhaps TRBD1 (6 bases). This TCR came from a human patient who received an intestinal transplant. Written as DNA, the CDR3 is TGTGCCAGCAGCTTGATCGCAGGGGTCCCGGGTGAAGCTTTCTTT. Encoded protein: CASSLIAGVPGEAFF.